These T cell receptor beta chains were read from a single sample in a study of patients and donors after allogeneic stem cell transplantation. TCRdb analysed the RT-PCR reads with MiXCR anew, one entry per CDR3 protein. The sample shows roughly 880,000 distinct CDR3 sequences, approximately 19% of them seen only once. The specimen sequenced was blood, either unsorted or a sorted T cell fraction (not recorded which). Receptors originate from a human donor who was either an allogeneic HSCT recipient or a stem cell or donor lymphocyte infusion donor (not recorded which). It is not recorded whose cells these are; they may come from a transplant donor. CDR3s include the opening cysteine and the closing phenylalanine or tryptophan. Fields, in order: V gene, clone size, D gene, J gene, CDR3 protein, CDR3 DNA. A D gene is named only where the DNA matches it firmly. Not every row has a clone size; where given, it reads once, few, many or a size class.

TRBV20-1	-	-	TRBJ1-6	CSARPLEGPWSPLHF	TGCAGTGCTAGACCGCTGGAGGGACCTTGGTCACCCCTCCACTTT
TRBV7-9	few	-	TRBJ2-1	CASSRPTTEQFF	TGTGCCAGCAGCCGCCCAACTACCGAGCAGTTCTTC
TRBV6-1	-	TRBD2	TRBJ2-1	CASSKFTSGMGNEQFF	TGTGCCAGCAGTAAGTTTACTAGCGGGATGGGGAATGAGCAGTTCTTC
TRBV29-1	-	-	TRBJ2-7	CSVRGPPGYEQYF	TGCAGCGTTCGAGGCCCGCCGGGCTACGAGCAGTACTTC
TRBV12-3/TRBV12-4	-	-	TRBJ1-1	CASSSNSGFTEAFF	TGTGCCAGCAGTTCCAACTCAGGCTTCACTGAAGCTTTCTTT
TRBV20-1	-	-	TRBJ2-7	CSAPRQGGYEQYF	TGCAGTGCACCGAGACAGGGAGGCTACGAGCAGTACTTC
TRBV6-5	few	TRBD2	TRBJ2-7	CASSYPRGDFSYEQYF	TGTGCCAGCAGTTACCCACGGGGGGATTTCAGCTACGAGCAGTACTTC
TRBV20-1	-	TRBD1	TRBJ1-1	CSARDGRTGATEAFF	TGCAGTGCTAGAGATGGCCGGACAGGGGCGACTGAAGCTTTCTTT
TRBV4-3	-	-	TRBJ2-7	CASSHTGGGGEQYF	TGCGCCAGCAGCCACACCGGAGGGGGTGGCGAGCAGTACTTC
TRBV2	-	-	TRBJ2-5	CAAWHFPKRNQETQYF	TGTGCTGCGTGGCATTTCCCGAAGAGAAACCAAGAGACCCAGTACTTC
TRBV7-8	few	TRBD1	TRBJ2-5	CASRPNRGLETQYF	TGTGCCAGCAGACCCAACAGGGGGCTTGAGACCCAGTACTTC